Presented here are 20 T cell receptor beta chains from one specimen sequenced in a study of CD8 T cells in ankylosing spondylitis. Study outcomes and limitations: A motif of eight highly homologous TCR beta variants was seen as apparently characteristic of ankylosing spondylitis blood.

These receptors' antigens are unknown. TCRdb reprocessed the 5' RACE reads via MiXCR and lists one record per CDR3 protein. Of some 840,000 distinct CDR3 sequences listed, over 9.5% are singletons. Sequencing input: blood, either unsorted or a sorted T cell fraction (not recorded which). Receptor source: a male donor with ankylosing spondylitis.

There are a few counts of this clonotype. The chain combines TRBV7-2 with TRBJ2-1, with 8 bases aligning to TRBD2. The CDR3 has 16 amino acids. Germline CDR1 SGHTA, CDR2 FQGNSA. V was pared by 3 bases and J by 2 bases, with 6 bases of the junction left unmatched. CDR3 nucleotide sequence: TGTGCCAGCAGCTTTGGGGCGGGAGGCCCCTACAATGAGCAGTTCTTC. Protein sequence: CASSFGAGGPYNEQFF.

This clonotype has only a few counts. The CDR3 coding sequence is TGCGCCAGCAGCCAAGCCCAGGCAACTAATGAAAAACTGTTTTTT. This gives the protein CASSQAQATNEKLFF. This rearrangement joins TRBV4-3 to TRBJ1-4; no reliable D call. Germline CDR1 and CDR2: LGHNA and YSLEER. The CDR3 contains 15 residues. Deletions cut 1 base from V and 0 bases from J, with 6 bases between.

This clonotype has only a few counts. The genes are TRBV4-2 and TRBJ1-1, with no clear D. The CDR3 contains 14 residues. The ends were cut back, 2 bases at V and 3 bases at J, with 10 bases in the middle. CDR1 and CDR2 from the germline V gene are LGHNA and YNFKEQ. CDR3 region: CASSQQDGYTEAFF. CDR3 nucleotide sequence: TGTGCCAGCAGCCAACAGGACGGATACACTGAAGCTTTCTTT.

This clonotype was seen only a few times. This chain links TRBV5-1 with TRBJ1-5; no clear D. Trimming left V 4 bases short and J 2 bases short, with 19 bases between. CDR1 and CDR2 from the germline V gene are SGHRS and YFSETQ. The CDR3 totals 17 residues. The CDR3 is CASSEDAVGSGNQPQHF. DNA of the CDR3: TGCGCCAGCAGCGAGGACGCCGTGGGTTCTGGCAATCAGCCCCAGCATTTT.

This clonotype has a count of ten or more. V gene TRBV7-9 combines with J gene TRBJ2-7; the D is unclear. CDR1 SEHNR and CDR2 FQNEAQ come from the germline V gene (reference sequence). This CDR3 region has 11 residues. V shed 2 bases and J shed 6 bases, with 5 bases lying between them. Here the CDR3 reads CASSLYREQYF. CDR3 sequence (DNA): TGTGCCAGCAGCTTATACCGCGAGCAGTACTTC.

V usage is TRBV20-1 and J usage is TRBJ2-2; 7 bases align to TRBD2. The germline gives CDR1 DFQATT, CDR2 SNEGSKA (reference sequence). V lost 1 base and J lost 3; bases outside the gene matches: 5. The CDR3 covers 15 residues. The CDR3 coding sequence is TGCAGTGCTAGAGCAGCGGGGAGGGACACCGGGGAGCTGTTTTTT. As protein: CSARAAGRDTGELFF.

This clonotype was seen a few times. V and J are TRBV6-5 and TRBJ1-4; 7 positions agree with TRBD1. Germline CDR1 reads MNHEY; CDR2 reads SVGAGI. V was clipped by 4 bases and J by 4 bases; unmatched bases: 9. The CDR3 spans 16 residues. DNA of the CDR3: TGTGCCAGCAGTTCAGGACAGGTGACCGTTAATGAAAAACTGTTTTTT. Protein sequence: CASSSGQVTVNEKLFF.

There are many counts of this clonotype. The junction differs from germline at one of its ends, possibly a read error. The rearrangement joins TRBV7-2 to TRBJ2-7; 7 bases line up with TRBD1. There are 14 residues in the CDR3. Germline V CDR1 and CDR2: SGHTA, FQGNSA. CDR3 coding DNA: TGCGCCAGCAGCCTGGTGGGACAGTCCTACGAGCAGTACTTC. Encoded protein: CASSLVGQSYEQYF.

The V and J genes are TRBV5-1 and TRBJ2-5; no definite D call. The CDR3 is 14 amino acids. V was cut by 2 bases and J by 2 bases, with 10 bases left in between. In germline, CDR1 is SGHRS, CDR2 YFSETQ. CDR3 region: CASSFRAAQETQYF. The CDR3 bases are TGCGCCAGCAGCTTCCGGGCAGCTCAAGAGACCCAGTACTTC.

This clonotype was seen at least ten times. A read error may account for a junction end that differs from germline. The rearrangement joins TRBV5-1 to TRBJ2-2; 7 nucleotides match TRBD1. CDR1 is SGHRS, CDR2 YFSETQ, per germline. The CDR3 covers 15 residues. The CDR3 DNA reads TGTGCCAGCAGCTCGGGACAGCCCAACACCGGGGAGCTGTTTTTT. Its translation: CASSSGQPNTGELFF.

The rearrangement joins TRBV20-1 to TRBJ1-5, with D possibly being TRBD1 (5 bases). Germline CDR1 and CDR2: DFQATT and SNEGSKA (reference sequence). Trimming cost V 7 bases and J 5 bases, with 12 bases left between them. CDR3 size: 12 residues. CDR3 nucleotides: TGCAGTGTCAGCGGGGCCTATCAGCCCCAGCATTTT. Translated: CSVSGAYQPQHF.

In DNA form, the CDR3 reads TGTGCCAGCAGCCTGCGCAGGGTCAGTTCACCCCTCCACTTT. Translating gives CASSLRRVSSPLHF. The chain joins TRBV7-2 to TRBJ1-6; a weak D match, TRBD1 (5 bases). V lost 5 bases and J lost 9, with 14 bases in between. CDR1 and CDR2 (germline): SGHTA, FQGNSA. CDR3 length: 14 residues.

This clonotype has a count of ten or more. The gene calls are TRBV4-2 and TRBJ1-1, with 7 bases identical to TRBD1. The CDR3 extends over 15 amino acids. Germline loops: CDR1 LGHNA, CDR2 YNFKEQ. V was pared by 0 bases and J by 3 bases, with 4 bases of the junction left unmatched. The chain's CDR3 is CASSQDDRVHTEAFF. CDR3 coding DNA: TGTGCCAGCAGCCAAGATGACAGGGTCCACACTGAAGCTTTCTTT.

This clonotype was seen at least ten times. The chain couples TRBV6-5 to TRBJ1-1; no firm D call. Looked up from germline, CDR1 is MNHEY and CDR2 is SVGAGI. The CDR3 is 15 amino acids. V lost 0 bases and J 1 base, leaving 9 bases between the germline ends. Written as DNA, the CDR3 is TGTGCCAGCAGTTACTCTGTGGGCCAGAACACTGAAGCTTTCTTT. Amino acids: CASSYSVGQNTEAFF.

V is TRBV9 and J is TRBJ1-2; D not certain. The CDR3 runs 11 residues. Germline values: CDR1 SGDLS, CDR2 YYNGEE. Trimming removed 5 bases at V and 10 bases at J, with 12 bases between. For the CDR3, the DNA is TGTGCCAGCAGTTCCACCCAGTTCTACACCTTC. Amino acid sequence: CASSSTQFYTF.

This clonotype has a count of ten or more. Here the CDR3 DNA reads TGCAGTGCGAGGGACAGGGAATTTCAGCCCCAGCATTTT. It codes for CSARDREFQPQHF. V usage is TRBV20-1 and J usage is TRBJ1-5; 9 nucleotides match TRBD1. Germline loops: CDR1 DFQATT, CDR2 SNEGSKA (reference sequence). Trimming cost V 6 bases and J 6 bases; bases outside gene matches: 6. The CDR3 is made up of 13 amino acids.

This clonotype was recorded a few times. The chain recombines TRBV5-6 with TRBJ2-5, with TRBD1 as a possible D gene (6 bases). Germline CDR1 and CDR2: SGHDT and YYEEEE. The CDR3 totals 14 residues. V gave up 4 bases and J gave up 5 bases, with 15 bases separating them. CDR3 amino acids: CASSVGTRWETQYF. Written as DNA, the CDR3 is TGTGCCAGCAGCGTCGGGACAAGATGGGAGACCCAGTACTTC. The whole variable domain, remainder taken from reference TRBV5-6 and TRBJ2-5, is DAGVTQSPTHLIKTRGQQVTLRCSPKSGHDTVSWYQQALGQGPQFIFQYYEEEERQRGNFPDRFSGHQFPNYSSELNVNALLLGDSALYLCASSVGTRWETQYFGPGTRLLVL.

This chain uses TRBV18 with TRBJ2-7; 7 nucleotides line up with TRBD2. Looked up from germline, CDR1 is KGHSH and CDR2 is LQKENI. Trimming cost V 3 bases and J 2 bases; bases outside gene matches: 7. The CDR3 spans 15 residues. The CDR3 spells CASSPRSRGTYEQYF. CDR3 DNA: TGTGCCAGCTCACCCCGCTCGCGGGGGACCTACGAGCAGTACTTC.

This clonotype was counted a few times. The chain joins TRBV5-5 to TRBJ2-7; D possibly matches TRBD1 or TRBD2 (5 bases each). This CDR3 is built from 15 residues. CDR1 SGHKS and CDR2 YYEKEE come from the germline V gene (reference sequence). Trimming left V 4 bases short and J 5 bases short, with 19 bases between. In DNA form, the CDR3 reads TGTGCCAGCAGCGAGGGAAGGGGCCCACTCGACGAGCAGTACTTC. Translated, it gives CASSEGRGPLDEQYF.

The V gene is TRBV4-2, the J gene TRBJ1-3; no reliable D call. Germline CDR1 and CDR2: LGHNA and YNFKEQ. CDR3 length: 15 residues. V was trimmed by 1 base and J by 7 bases, leaving 14 bases between them. In nucleotides, the CDR3 is TGTGCCAGCAGCCAAGTAGAGAGGAAGGCGAACACCATATATTTT. Its translation is CASSQVERKANTIYF.